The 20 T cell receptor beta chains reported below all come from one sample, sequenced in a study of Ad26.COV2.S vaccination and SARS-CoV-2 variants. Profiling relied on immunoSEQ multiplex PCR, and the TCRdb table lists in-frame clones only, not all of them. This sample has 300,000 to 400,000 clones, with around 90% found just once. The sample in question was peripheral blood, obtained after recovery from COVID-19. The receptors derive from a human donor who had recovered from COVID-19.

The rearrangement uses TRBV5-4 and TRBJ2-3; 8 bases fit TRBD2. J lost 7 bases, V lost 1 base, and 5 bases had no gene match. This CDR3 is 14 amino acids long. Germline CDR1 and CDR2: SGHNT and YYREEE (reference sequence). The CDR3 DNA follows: TGTGCCAGCAGCTTGCGGGGGGGCCCGAATACGCAGTATTTT. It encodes CASSLRGGPNTQYF.

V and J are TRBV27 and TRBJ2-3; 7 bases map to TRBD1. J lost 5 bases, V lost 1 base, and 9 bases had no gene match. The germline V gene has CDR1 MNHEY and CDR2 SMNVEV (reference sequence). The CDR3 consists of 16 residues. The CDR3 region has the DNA TGTGCCAGCAGTTTATACGAGGGGGCCGTGGAAGATACGCAGTATTTT. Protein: CASSLYEGAVEDTQYF.

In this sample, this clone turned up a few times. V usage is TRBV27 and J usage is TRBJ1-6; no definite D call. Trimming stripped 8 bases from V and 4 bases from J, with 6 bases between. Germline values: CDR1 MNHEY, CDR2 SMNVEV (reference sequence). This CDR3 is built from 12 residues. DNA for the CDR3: TGTGCCAGCTGGGGTTATAATTCACCCCTCCACTTT. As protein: CASWGYNSPLHF.

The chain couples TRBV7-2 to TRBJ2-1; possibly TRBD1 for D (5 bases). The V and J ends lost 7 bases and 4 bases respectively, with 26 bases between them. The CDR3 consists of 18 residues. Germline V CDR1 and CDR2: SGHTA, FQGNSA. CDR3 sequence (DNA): TGTGCCAGCACCCAGGGCGTTTGGCGGAGACTTGTATACAATGAGCAGTTCTTC. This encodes CASTQGVWRRLVYNEQFF.

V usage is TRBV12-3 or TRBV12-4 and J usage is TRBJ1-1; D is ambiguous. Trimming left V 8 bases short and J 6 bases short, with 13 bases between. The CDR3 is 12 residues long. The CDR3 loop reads CASGPLASEAFF. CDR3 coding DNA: TGTGCCAGCGGTCCCTTGGCCTCTGAAGCTTTCTTT.

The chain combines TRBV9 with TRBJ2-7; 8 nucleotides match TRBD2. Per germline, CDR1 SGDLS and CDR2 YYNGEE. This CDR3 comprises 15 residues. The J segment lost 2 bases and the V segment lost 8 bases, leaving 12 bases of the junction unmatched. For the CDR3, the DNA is TGTGCCAGTTCCGAGGCGGGGGGCCCCCCCTACGAGCAGTACTTC. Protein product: CASSEAGGPPYEQYF.

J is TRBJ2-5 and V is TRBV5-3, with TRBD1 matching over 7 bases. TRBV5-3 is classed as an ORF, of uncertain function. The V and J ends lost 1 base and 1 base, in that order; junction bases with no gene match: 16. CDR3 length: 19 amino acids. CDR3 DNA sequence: TGTGCCAGAAGCTTGTTAGAAGGGGACAGAGAAAGTCGCCAAGAGACCCAGTACTTC. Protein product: CARSLLEGDRESRQETQYF.

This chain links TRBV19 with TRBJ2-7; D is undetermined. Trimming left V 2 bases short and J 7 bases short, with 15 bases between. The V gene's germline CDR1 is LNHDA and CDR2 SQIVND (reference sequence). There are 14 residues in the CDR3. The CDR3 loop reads CASSIISGLEEQYF. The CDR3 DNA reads TGTGCCAGTAGTATAATTTCGGGCCTTGAAGAGCAGTACTTC.

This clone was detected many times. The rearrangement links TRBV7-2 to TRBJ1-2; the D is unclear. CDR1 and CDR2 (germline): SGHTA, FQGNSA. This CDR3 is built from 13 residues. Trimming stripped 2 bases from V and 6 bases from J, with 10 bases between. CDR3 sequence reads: CASSLTQVNGYTF. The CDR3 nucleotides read TGTGCCAGCAGCTTAACCCAAGTCAATGGCTACACCTTC.

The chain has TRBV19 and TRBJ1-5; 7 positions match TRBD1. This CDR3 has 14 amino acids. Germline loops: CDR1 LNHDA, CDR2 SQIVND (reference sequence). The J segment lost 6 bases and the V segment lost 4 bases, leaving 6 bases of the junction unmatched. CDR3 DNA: TGTGCCAGTAGTACGCGGACAGGTCCTCAGCCCCAGCATTTT. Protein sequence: CASSTRTGPQPQHF.

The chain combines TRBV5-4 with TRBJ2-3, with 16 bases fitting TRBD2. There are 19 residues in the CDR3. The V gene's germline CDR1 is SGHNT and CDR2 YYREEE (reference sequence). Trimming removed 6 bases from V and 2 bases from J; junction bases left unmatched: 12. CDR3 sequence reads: CASNPPGLAGGLDTDTQYF. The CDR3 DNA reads TGTGCCAGCAACCCTCCGGGACTAGCGGGGGGGCTGGACACAGATACGCAGTATTTT.

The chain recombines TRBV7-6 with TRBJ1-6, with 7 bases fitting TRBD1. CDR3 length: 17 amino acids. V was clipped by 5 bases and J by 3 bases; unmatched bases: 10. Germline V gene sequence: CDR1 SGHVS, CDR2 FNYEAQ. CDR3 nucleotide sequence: TGTGCCAGCAGCCTTACCCCGGGGGACAGCTATAATTCACCCCTCCACTTT. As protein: CASSLTPGDSYNSPLHF.

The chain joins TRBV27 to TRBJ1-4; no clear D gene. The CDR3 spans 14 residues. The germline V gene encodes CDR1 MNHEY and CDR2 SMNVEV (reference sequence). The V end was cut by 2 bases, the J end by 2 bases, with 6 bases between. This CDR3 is CASSLLGTNEKLFF. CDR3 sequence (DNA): TGTGCCAGCAGTTTACTCGGGACTAATGAAAAACTGTTTTTT.

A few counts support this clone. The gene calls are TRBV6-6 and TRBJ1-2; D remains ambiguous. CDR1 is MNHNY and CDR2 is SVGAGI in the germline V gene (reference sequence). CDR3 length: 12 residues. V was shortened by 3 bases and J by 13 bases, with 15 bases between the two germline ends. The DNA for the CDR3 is TGTGCCAGCAGTTATAGTGAAGGCTGGCTCACCTTC. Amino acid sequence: CASSYSEGWLTF.

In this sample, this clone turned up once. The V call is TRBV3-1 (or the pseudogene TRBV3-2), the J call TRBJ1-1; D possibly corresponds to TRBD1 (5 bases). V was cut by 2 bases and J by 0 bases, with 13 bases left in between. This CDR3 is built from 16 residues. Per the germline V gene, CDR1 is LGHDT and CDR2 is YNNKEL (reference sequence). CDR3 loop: CASSQRSGRLNTEAFF. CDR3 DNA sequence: TGTGCCAGCAGCCAACGATCAGGGCGGCTGAACACTGAAGCTTTCTTT.

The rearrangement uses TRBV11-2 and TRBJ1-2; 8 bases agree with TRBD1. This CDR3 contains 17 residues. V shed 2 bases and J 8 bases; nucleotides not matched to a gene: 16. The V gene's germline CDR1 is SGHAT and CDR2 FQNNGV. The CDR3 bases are TGTGCCAGCAGCTTAAATCCCCCTCCGCAGGGGGCGCGGGGCTACACCTTC. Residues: CASSLNPPPQGARGYTF.

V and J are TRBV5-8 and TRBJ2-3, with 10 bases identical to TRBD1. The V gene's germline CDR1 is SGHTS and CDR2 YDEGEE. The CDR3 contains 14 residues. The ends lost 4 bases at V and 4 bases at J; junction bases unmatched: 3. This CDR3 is CASSTGQGSDTQYF. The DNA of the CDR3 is TGTGCCAGCAGCACGGGACAGGGGTCAGATACGCAGTATTTT.

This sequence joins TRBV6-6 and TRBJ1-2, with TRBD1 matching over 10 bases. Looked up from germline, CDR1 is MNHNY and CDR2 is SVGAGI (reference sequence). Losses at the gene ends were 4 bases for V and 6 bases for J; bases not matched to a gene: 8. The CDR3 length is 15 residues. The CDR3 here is CASSSPGQGTHGYTF. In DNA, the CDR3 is TGTGCCAGCAGTTCCCCGGGACAGGGGACCCATGGCTACACCTTC.

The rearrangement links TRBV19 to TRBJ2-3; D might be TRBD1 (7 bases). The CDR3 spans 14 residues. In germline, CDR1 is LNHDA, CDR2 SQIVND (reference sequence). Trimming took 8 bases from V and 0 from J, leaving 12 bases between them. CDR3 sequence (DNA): TGTGCCAGTTCTCAGGGGGGCAGCACAGATACGCAGTATTTT. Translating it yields CASSQGGSTDTQYF.

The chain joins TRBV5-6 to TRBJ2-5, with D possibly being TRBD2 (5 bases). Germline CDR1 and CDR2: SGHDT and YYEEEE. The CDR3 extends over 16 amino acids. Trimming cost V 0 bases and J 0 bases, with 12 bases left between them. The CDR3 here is CASSLVLWGDQETQYF. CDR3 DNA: TGTGCCAGCAGCTTGGTTCTTTGGGGAGACCAAGAGACCCAGTACTTC. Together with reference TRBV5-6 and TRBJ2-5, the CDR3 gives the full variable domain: DAGVTQSPTHLIKTRGQQVTLRCSPKSGHDTVSWYQQALGQGPQFIFQYYEEEERQRGNFPDRFSGHQFPNYSSELNVNALLLGDSALYLCASSLVLWGDQETQYFGPGTRLLVL.